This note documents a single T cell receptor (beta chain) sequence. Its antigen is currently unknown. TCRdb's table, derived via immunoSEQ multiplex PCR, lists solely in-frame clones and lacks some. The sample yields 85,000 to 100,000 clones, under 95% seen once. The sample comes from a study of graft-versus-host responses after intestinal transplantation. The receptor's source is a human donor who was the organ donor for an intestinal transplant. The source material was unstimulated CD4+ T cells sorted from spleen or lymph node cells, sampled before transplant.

CDR3 loop: CASSPSQAYEKLFF. DNA for the CDR3: TGTGCCAGCAGCCCCAGTCAGGCTTATGAAAAACTGTTTTTT. The rearrangement joins TRBV7-6 to TRBJ1-4; no firm D call. V dropped 5 bases and J dropped 6 bases, with 13 bases sitting between them. The CDR3 contains 14 residues. Germline V CDR1 and CDR2: SGHVS, FNYEAQ.